This T cell receptor (beta chain) was identified in a study of blood T cell repertoires in COVID-19. Study-wide background: In each case, the material was cDNA or gDNA derived from T cells, B-cell-depleted T cells, or PBMCs.

Libraries were prepared by immunoSEQ multiplex PCR; TCRdb keeps only in-frame clonotypes and omits some of them. Among about 120,000 clones listed, nearly 90% were seen once. Trimming took 2 bases from V and 2 from J; bases not matched to a gene: 4. Looked up from germline, CDR1 is SGHKS and CDR2 is YYEKEE (reference sequence). This CDR3 comprises 16 residues. The sample taken for sequencing was peripheral blood. The sequence derives from a woman aged 60-75 years with COVID-19, enrolled during active disease. The chain couples TRBV5-5 to TRBJ2-2; 9 nucleotides match TRBD2. The DNA of the CDR3 is TGTGCCAGCAGCTTTGCAGCGGGGGGAAACACCGGGGAGCTGTTTTTT. This translates into CASSFAAGGNTGELFF.